Listed below are T cell receptor beta chains from one sample, sequenced in a study of T cell repertoires in cytomegalovirus infection. These receptors' antigens are unknown. TCRdb re-derived calls from the reads in MiXCR, one entry per CDR3 protein. This table has around 69,000 distinct CDR3 sequences, 20% to 25% appearing once. The starting material was CD8+ T cells from cultured PBMCs, obtained from culture after CMV antigen stimulation. All receptors derive from a human donor in good health (CMV status not recorded). Some clones in this sample may be carry-over from other donors' samples. Each CDR3 is given with its conserved first and last residue. D genes are given only for firm matches. A row's size may be missing; if present it is once, few, many or a size class.

.,14,TRBV7-9,few,TRBJ2-5,TGTGCCAGCAGCTTAGTCCGATCAGAAGAGACCCAGTACTTC,CASSLVRSEETQYF
.,14,TRBV6-2/TRBV6-3,.,TRBJ1-1,TGTGCCAGCAGCCCCGTCCAGGGGAACACTGAAGCTTTCTTT,CASSPVQGNTEAFF
.,13,TRBV19,few,TRBJ1-2,TGTGCCAGTAGCCGTGGGACTGTCTATGGCTACACCTTC,CASSRGTVYGYTF
TRBD2,14,TRBV7-9,few,TRBJ2-1,TGTGCCAGCAGCCCTGAGCTAGCGGCGGTTGAGCAGTTCTTC,CASSPELAAVEQFF
.,15,TRBV7-6,.,TRBJ2-7,TGTGCCAGCAGCTTAGCTCTAGGGATTGGTTACGAGCAGTACTTC,CASSLALGIGYEQYF
TRBD1,15,TRBV7-2,.,TRBJ2-7,TGTGCCAGCAGACGGGCACGGACAGGGATCTACGAGCAGTACTTC,CASRRARTGIYEQYF
.,15,TRBV6-6,.,TRBJ1-3,TGTGCCAGCAGCCAAGCCAGGGTCTCCGGAAACACCATATATTTT,CASSQARVSGNTIYF
TRBD1,14,TRBV19,many,TRBJ2-1,TGTGCCAGTAGGGGACAGGGGGCGAACAATGAGCAGTTCTTC,CASRGQGANNEQFF
.,13,TRBV19,.,TRBJ1-2,TGTGCCAGTAGTCACCAAGGACACTATGGCTACACCTTC,CASSHQGHYGYTF
.,12,TRBV7-2,.,TRBJ2-1,TGTGCCAGCAGCGTTGTCTACTATGAGCAGTTCTTC,CASSVVYYEQFF
.,15,TRBV27,.,TRBJ1-5,TGTGCCAGCAGTTTTGACGGTAATAGCAATCAGCCCCAGCATTTT,CASSFDGNSNQPQHF
.,13,TRBV7-9,few,TRBJ1-1,TGTGCCAGCAGCTCCCCGGGGAGGGAGAAAGCTTTCTTT,CASSSPGREKAFF
.,19,TRBV2,few,TRBJ2-4,TGTGCCAGCAGTGAAATAAGTCCCCGGGACACATTAACCAAAAACATTCAGTACTTC,CASSEISPRDTLTKNIQYF
.,15,TRBV6-6,.,TRBJ1-1,TGTGCCAGCAGTTACGGATCAGGGTTGAACACTGAAGCTTTCTTT,CASSYGSGLNTEAFF
.,14,TRBV4-1,.,TRBJ2-3,TGCGCCAGCAGCCTTCCGGGGGACACAGATACGCAGTATTTT,CASSLPGDTDTQYF
.,15,TRBV28,few,TRBJ1-1,TGTGCCAGCAGTTTACCCGGGACCGAGGGCACTGAAGCTTTCTTT,CASSLPGTEGTEAFF
.,15,TRBV5-5,.,TRBJ2-3,TGTGCCAGCAGCTTGAGACTCTCCCTTACAGATACGCAGTATTTT,CASSLRLSLTDTQYF
.,13,TRBV2,.,TRBJ1-5,TGTGCCAGCAGGCGTGATAGCAATCAGCCCCAGCATTTT,CASRRDSNQPQHF
.,14,TRBV7-2,few,TRBJ1-2,TGTGCCAGCAGCAGAAAGGAGGGGAACTATGGCTACACCTTC,CASSRKEGNYGYTF
.,15,TRBV27,few,TRBJ2-7,TGTGCCACGAAACCCCAAGCCGACGGAGCCTACCAGCAGTACTTC,CATKPQADGAYQQYF
.,12,TRBV7-2,.,TRBJ2-7,TGTGCCAGCAGCATTTCGACGGACGAGCAGTACTTC,CASSISTDEQYF
TRBD1,15,TRBV12-3/TRBV12-4,.,TRBJ1-1,TGTGCCAGCAGTAGAAAAACAGGGGCACAGATTGAAGCTTTCTTT,CASSRKTGAQIEAFF
TRBD1,16,TRBV7-2,.,TRBJ2-3,TGTGCCAGCAGTTACTTCCGGGACAGGCTAGCAGATACGCAGTATTTT,CASSYFRDRLADTQYF
.,16,TRBV7-2,few,TRBJ1-4,TGTGCCAGCAGCTTGGGCAGAAGAGGAGGAGGTGAAAAACTGTTTTTT,CASSLGRRGGGEKLFF
.,14,TRBV29-1,.,TRBJ1-1,TGCAGCGTTTTGGGGGGGGCCCAGAACACTGAAGCTTTCTTT,CSVLGGAQNTEAFF
TRBD2,15,TRBV7-9,.,TRBJ2-3,TGTGCCAGCAGCCTCGCGGGACTAGCCCAAGATACGCAGTATTTT,CASSLAGLAQDTQYF
.,16,TRBV7-2,.,TRBJ1-6,TGTGCCAGCAGCTCCCGACCCAGCTCCTATAATTCACCCCTCCACTTT,CASSSRPSSYNSPLHF
TRBD1,15,TRBV28,.,TRBJ1-6,TGTGCCAGCAGTCTCGGACAGGGATTCAATTCACCCCTCCACTTT,CASSLGQGFNSPLHF
.,16,TRBV6-2/TRBV6-3,.,TRBJ1-1,TGTGCCAGCGGATGGGACGCCTCCGTCGGGGACACTGAAGCTTTCTTT,CASGWDASVGDTEAFF
.,12,TRBV28,many,TRBJ2-7,TGTGCCAGCAGTTACAATGGCTACGAGCAGTACTTC,CASSYNGYEQYF
TRBD1,15,TRBV7-2,few,TRBJ1-1,TGTGCCAGCAGATATACGGGACAGGGGCAGACTGAAGCTTTCTTT,CASRYTGQGQTEAFF
.,12,TRBV6-2/TRBV6-3,.,TRBJ2-5,TGTGCCAGCAGTTACCCCTCGGAGACCCAGTACTTC,CASSYPSETQYF
.,12,TRBV27,few,TRBJ2-1,TGTGCCAGCAGTTTATATGACGGCGAAAAGTTCTTC,CASSLYDGEKFF
.,17,TRBV7-2,.,TRBJ2-7,TGTGCCAGCAGCTTAGTAATCTGGGGCTGGCCTAACTACGAGCAGTACTTC,CASSLVIWGWPNYEQYF
.,13,TRBV7-8,few,TRBJ2-7,TGTGCCAGCAGCCGGACCCTCAATGTCGAGCAGTACTTC,CASSRTLNVEQYF
.,14,TRBV12-3/TRBV12-4,.,TRBJ1-1,TGTGCCAGCAGTTTGAACCCAGTGAACACTGAAGCTTTCTTT,CASSLNPVNTEAFF
.,16,TRBV12-3/TRBV12-4,once,TRBJ2-2,TGTGCCAGCAGTTCCCCGGACTGGGACTTGACCGGGGAGCTGTTTTTT,CASSSPDWDLTGELFF
.,11,TRBV29-1,.,TRBJ1-2,TGCAGCGTTGACGCCGGCTATGGCTACACCTTC,CSVDAGYGYTF
TRBD1,16,TRBV6-2/TRBV6-3,.,TRBJ1-2,TGTGCCAGCAGAATTTCAGACGGACAGGTCTACTATGGCTACACCTTC,CASRISDGQVYYGYTF
TRBD1,14,TRBV28,once,TRBJ1-2,TGTGCCAGCAGTTTATTCACAGGGGACTATGGCTACACCTTC,CASSLFTGDYGYTF
TRBD1,15,TRBV5-4,.,TRBJ1-2,TGTGCCAGCAGGCGGACAGGCCAGACAGGCCATGGCTACACCTTC,CASRRTGQTGHGYTF
.,15,TRBV7-2,.,TRBJ2-1,TGTGCCAGCAGCTACCCCCAGGTTTTAGGCCATGAGCAGTTCTTC,CASSYPQVLGHEQFF
.,17,TRBV4-1,few,TRBJ2-3,TGCGCCAGCAGCCAAGATCCGGGGGTCGCGGGCACAGATACGCAGTATTTT,CASSQDPGVAGTDTQYF
.,15,TRBV11-2,.,TRBJ2-5,TGTGCCAGCAGCCCCTCGCCAGGCCCGAAAGAGACCCAGTACTTC,CASSPSPGPKETQYF
.,15,TRBV7-2,.,TRBJ1-1,TGTGCCAGCAACCTGGGACGGCAATTCAACACTGAAGCTTTCTTT,CASNLGRQFNTEAFF
.,14,TRBV7-2,.,TRBJ1-1,TGTGCCAGCAGCTGGGCACCCATGAACACTGAAGCTTTCTTT,CASSWAPMNTEAFF
TRBD1,14,TRBV7-8,few,TRBJ1-5,TGTGCCAGCACCTGGGGACAGTCCAATCAGCCCCAGCATTTT,CASTWGQSNQPQHF
.,15,TRBV27,few,TRBJ2-7,TGTGCCAGCAGTTTGGTGTTCGGGAGCTCCTACGAGCAGTACTTC,CASSLVFGSSYEQYF
.,13,TRBV4-2,.,TRBJ2-7,TGTGCCAGCAGCCAAGAACACGGCTACGAGCAGTACTTC,CASSQEHGYEQYF
.,12,TRBV6-2/TRBV6-3,.,TRBJ2-1,TGTGCCAGCAGTTATCCGGCACACAAGCAGTTCTTC,CASSYPAHKQFF
.,12,TRBV19,few,TRBJ2-3,TGTGCCAGTAAGGCGAGCACAGATACGCAGTATTTT,CASKASTDTQYF
TRBD1,15,TRBV5-4,few,TRBJ2-3,TGTGCCAGCAGCTTCGGACAGGGACTCACAGATACGCAGTATTTT,CASSFGQGLTDTQYF
TRBD2,15,TRBV6-2/TRBV6-3,few,TRBJ2-4,TGTGCCAGCAGTGCTAGCGGGGGGGCCAAAAACATTCAGTACTTC,CASSASGGAKNIQYF
.,16,TRBV4-1,.,TRBJ1-1,TGCGCCAGCAGCCAAGTCAAAGGTCCGGGTGGCACTGAAGCTTTCTTT,CASSQVKGPGGTEAFF
.,15,TRBV3-1,.,TRBJ1-3,TGTGCCAGCAGCCAAGGTGGCCTATGGGGAAACACCATATATTTT,CASSQGGLWGNTIYF